Listed below are T cell receptor beta chains from one sample, sequenced in a study of beta chain features in type 1 diabetes. Clones were read by immunoSEQ multiplex PCR, and TCRdb kept only the in-frame ones, dropping some. The table records some 200,000 clones, roughly 11% of them present only once. The material sequenced was central memory CD4+ T cells from blood. All receptors derive from a young man in good health. Each CDR3 is given with its conserved first and last residue. A D gene is named only where the DNA matches it firmly. Where a row states a size, it is once, few, many or the class of an expanded clone; other rows omit it.

D: TRBD2; size: few; J: TRBJ2-7; V: TRBV7-2; DNA: TGTGCCAGCAGGTACCCGGGAGCGGGAGGTTCCTACGAGCAGTACTTC; CDR3: CASRYPGAGGSYEQYF
D: TRBD2; size: few; J: TRBJ2-7; V: TRBV7-2; DNA: TGTGCCAGCAGCTCCCGACTAGCGGGGCCCTACGAGCAGTACTTC; CDR3: CASSSRLAGPYEQYF
D: TRBD1; size: many; J: TRBJ2-7; V: TRBV4-2; DNA: TGTGCCAGCGGCGAAACTACAGGGGCCGAGCAGTACTTC; CDR3: CASGETTGAEQYF
D: TRBD2; size: NA; J: TRBJ2-7; V: TRBV7-2; DNA: TGTGCCAGCATCACAGGAGGGCTAGCGGGGACCTACGAGCAGTACTTC; CDR3: CASITGGLAGTYEQYF
D: TRBD1; size: few; J: TRBJ1-1; V: TRBV4-1; DNA: TGCGCCAGCAGCCTGGACAGGGCGGACACTGAAGCTTTCTTT; CDR3: CASSLDRADTEAFF
D: NA; size: few; J: TRBJ1-2; V: TRBV7-2; DNA: TGTGCCAGCAGCTTATACTTCAACTATGGCTACACCTTC; CDR3: CASSLYFNYGYTF
D: TRBD2; size: NA; J: TRBJ2-7; V: TRBV7-6; DNA: TGTGCCAGCAGCTACGGGACTAGCGGGGACTCCTACGAGCAGTACTTC; CDR3: CASSYGTSGDSYEQYF
D: TRBD2; size: few; J: TRBJ2-1; V: TRBV18; DNA: TGTGCCAGCTCACCACCCGGCCAGGGGACTAGCCCTATGGGGCAGTTCTTC; CDR3: CASSPPGQGTSPMGQFF
D: TRBD1; size: NA; J: TRBJ2-7; V: TRBV18; DNA: TGTGCCAGCTCACCAACTGCGGGACAGGGGGCACACGAGCAGTACTTC; CDR3: CASSPTAGQGAHEQYF
D: TRBD1; size: medium-sized; J: TRBJ2-1; V: TRBV19; DNA: TGTGCCAGTAGTATGGACAGGGAAAGTGGGAATGAGCAGTTCTTC; CDR3: CASSMDRESGNEQFF
D: TRBD2; size: NA; J: TRBJ2-3; V: TRBV6-5; DNA: TGTGCCAGCGGGAGGGTAGATACGCAGTATTTT; CDR3: CASGRVDTQYF
D: NA; size: few; J: TRBJ2-7; V: TRBV11-2; DNA: TGTGCCAGCAGCTTAGATCTTTACGAGCAGTACTTC; CDR3: CASSLDLYEQYF
D: TRBD2; size: NA; J: TRBJ2-7; V: TRBV4-1; DNA: TGCGCCAGCAGCCCGGGAGGGAGTAGGGGGGCCTTAAGCTCCTACGAGCAGTACTTC; CDR3: CASSPGGSRGALSSYEQYF
D: NA; size: NA; J: TRBJ2-7; V: TRBV7-2; DNA: TGTGCCAGCAGCCCTGGTCGTGGGGGCCTGCCTTACGAGCAGTACTTC; CDR3: CASSPGRGGLPYEQYF
D: NA; size: NA; J: TRBJ2-3; V: TRBV5-1; DNA: TGCGCCAGCAGCTTGGGAGACCGGGCTAGCACAGATACGCAGTATTTT; CDR3: CASSLGDRASTDTQYF
D: TRBD2; size: few; J: TRBJ2-1; V: TRBV30; DNA: TGTGCCTGGAGTGTCCCGACTAGCGGGACCTACAATGAGCAGTTCTTC; CDR3: CAWSVPTSGTYNEQFF
D: NA; size: many; J: TRBJ2-5; V: TRBV7-2; DNA: TGTGCCAGCAGCTTAGCCCGTAGCCAAGAGACCCAGTACTTC; CDR3: CASSLARSQETQYF
D: NA; size: few; J: TRBJ2-3; V: TRBV7-8; DNA: TGTGCCAGCAGCGTTCGAGGCGGGACTAGCACAGATACGCAGTATTTT; CDR3: CASSVRGGTSTDTQYF